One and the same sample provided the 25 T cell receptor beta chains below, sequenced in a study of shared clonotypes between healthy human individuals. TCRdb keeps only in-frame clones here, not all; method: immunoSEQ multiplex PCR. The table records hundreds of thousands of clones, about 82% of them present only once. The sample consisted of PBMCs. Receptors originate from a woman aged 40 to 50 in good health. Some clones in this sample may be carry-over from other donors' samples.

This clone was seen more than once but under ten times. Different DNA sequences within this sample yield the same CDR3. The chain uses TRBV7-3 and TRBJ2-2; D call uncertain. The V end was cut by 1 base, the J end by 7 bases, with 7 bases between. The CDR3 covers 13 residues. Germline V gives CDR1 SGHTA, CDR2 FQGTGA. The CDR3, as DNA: TGTGCCAGCAGCTTAAAGTGGGGCGGGGAGCTGTTTTTT. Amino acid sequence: CASSLKWGGELFF.

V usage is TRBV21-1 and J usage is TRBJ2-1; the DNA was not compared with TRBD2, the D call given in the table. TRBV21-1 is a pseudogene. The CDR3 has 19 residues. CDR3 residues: CASSKAGVSGRVHYNEQFF. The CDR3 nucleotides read TGTGCCAGCAGCAAAGCGGGGGTTAGCGGGAGAGTCCACTACAATGAGCAGTTCTTC.

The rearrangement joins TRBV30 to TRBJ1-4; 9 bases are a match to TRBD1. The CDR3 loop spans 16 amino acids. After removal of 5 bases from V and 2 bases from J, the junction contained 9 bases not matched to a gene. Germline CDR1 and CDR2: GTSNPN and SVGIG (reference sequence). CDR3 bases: TGTGCCTGGGCCCGGACAGGGGCTGGGACTAATGAAAAACTGTTTTTT. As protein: CAWARTGAGTNEKLFF.

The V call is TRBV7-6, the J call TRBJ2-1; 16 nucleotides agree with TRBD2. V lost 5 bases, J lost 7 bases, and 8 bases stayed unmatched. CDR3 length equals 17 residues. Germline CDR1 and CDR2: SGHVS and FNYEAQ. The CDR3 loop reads CASSHPGLAGGPNEQFF. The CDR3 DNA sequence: TGTGCCAGCAGCCACCCGGGACTAGCGGGAGGGCCTAATGAGCAGTTCTTC.

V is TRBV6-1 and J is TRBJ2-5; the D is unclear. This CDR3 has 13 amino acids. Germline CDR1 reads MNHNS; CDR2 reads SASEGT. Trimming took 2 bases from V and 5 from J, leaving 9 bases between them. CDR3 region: CASSETFVETQYF. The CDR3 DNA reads TGTGCCAGCAGTGAAACCTTCGTCGAGACCCAGTACTTC.

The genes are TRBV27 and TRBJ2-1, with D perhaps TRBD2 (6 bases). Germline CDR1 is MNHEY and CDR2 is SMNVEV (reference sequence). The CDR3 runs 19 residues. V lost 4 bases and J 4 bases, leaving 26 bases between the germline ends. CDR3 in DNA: TGTGCCAGCAGTTCCCCCTGGCGCGGGGTCAGGCCAAATTACAATGAGCAGTTCTTC. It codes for CASSSPWRGVRPNYNEQFF.

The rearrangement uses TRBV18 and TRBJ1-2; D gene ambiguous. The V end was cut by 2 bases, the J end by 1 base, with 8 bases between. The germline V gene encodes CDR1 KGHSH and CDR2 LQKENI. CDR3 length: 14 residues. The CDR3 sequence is CASSPREFNYGYTF. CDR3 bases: TGTGCCAGCTCACCAAGGGAGTTTAACTATGGCTACACCTTC.

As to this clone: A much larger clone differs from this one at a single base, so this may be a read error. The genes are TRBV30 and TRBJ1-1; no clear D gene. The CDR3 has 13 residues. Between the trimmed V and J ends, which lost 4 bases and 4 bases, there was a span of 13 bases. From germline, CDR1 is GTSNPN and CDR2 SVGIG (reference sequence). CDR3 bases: TGTGCCTGGAACACACAAAAGCTCACTGAAGCTTTCTTT. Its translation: CAWNTQKLTEAFF.

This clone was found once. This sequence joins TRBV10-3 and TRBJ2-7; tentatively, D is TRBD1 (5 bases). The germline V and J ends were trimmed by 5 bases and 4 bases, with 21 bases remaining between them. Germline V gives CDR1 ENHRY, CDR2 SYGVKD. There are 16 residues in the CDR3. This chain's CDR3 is CAISTGRRGVLYEQYF. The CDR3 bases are TGTGCCATCAGTACAGGCCGCCGCGGCGTCCTGTACGAGCAGTACTTC.

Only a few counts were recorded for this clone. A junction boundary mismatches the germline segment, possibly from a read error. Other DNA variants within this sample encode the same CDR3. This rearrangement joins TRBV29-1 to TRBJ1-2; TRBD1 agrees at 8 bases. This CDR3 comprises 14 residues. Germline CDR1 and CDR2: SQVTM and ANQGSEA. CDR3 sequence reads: CSVITRTGNYGYTF. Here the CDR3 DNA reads TGCAGCGTCATCACTAGGACAGGGAACTATGGCTACACCTTT.

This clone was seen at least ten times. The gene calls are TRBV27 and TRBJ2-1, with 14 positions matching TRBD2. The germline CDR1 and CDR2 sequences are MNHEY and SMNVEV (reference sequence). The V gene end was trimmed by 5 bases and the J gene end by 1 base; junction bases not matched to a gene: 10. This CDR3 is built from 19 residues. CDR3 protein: CASSPPTSGRVPSYNEQFF. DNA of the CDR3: TGTGCCAGCAGTCCTCCGACTAGCGGGAGGGTACCATCCTACAATGAGCAGTTCTTC.

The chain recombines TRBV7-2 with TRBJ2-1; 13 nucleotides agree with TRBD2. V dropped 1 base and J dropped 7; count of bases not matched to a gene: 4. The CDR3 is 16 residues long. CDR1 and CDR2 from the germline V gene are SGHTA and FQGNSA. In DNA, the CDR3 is TGTGCCAGCAGCTTAGTGGGGACTAGCGGGGAAAATGAGCAGTTCTTC. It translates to CASSLVGTSGENEQFF.

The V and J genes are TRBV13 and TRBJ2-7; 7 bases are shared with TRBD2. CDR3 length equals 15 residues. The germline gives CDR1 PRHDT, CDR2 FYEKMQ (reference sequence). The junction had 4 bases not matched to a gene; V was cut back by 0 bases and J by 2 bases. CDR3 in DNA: TGTGCCAGCAGCTTAGGGCTAGCGGATACCTACGAGCAGTACTTC. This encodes CASSLGLADTYEQYF.

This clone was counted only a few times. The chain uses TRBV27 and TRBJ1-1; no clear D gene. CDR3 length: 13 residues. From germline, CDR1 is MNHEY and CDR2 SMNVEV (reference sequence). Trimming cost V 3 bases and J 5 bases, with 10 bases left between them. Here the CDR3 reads CASSLAAFTEAFF. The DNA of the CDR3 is TGTGCCAGCAGTTTGGCGGCGTTTACTGAAGCTTTCTTT.

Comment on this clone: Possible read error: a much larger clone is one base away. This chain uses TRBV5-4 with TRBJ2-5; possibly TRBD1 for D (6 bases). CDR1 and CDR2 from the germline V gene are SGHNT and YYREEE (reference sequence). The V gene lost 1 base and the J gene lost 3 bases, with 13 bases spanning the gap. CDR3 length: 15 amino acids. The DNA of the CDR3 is TGTGCCAGCAGCTTGCCAGGGACAAGGGAAGAGACCCAGTACTTC. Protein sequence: CASSLPGTREETQYF.

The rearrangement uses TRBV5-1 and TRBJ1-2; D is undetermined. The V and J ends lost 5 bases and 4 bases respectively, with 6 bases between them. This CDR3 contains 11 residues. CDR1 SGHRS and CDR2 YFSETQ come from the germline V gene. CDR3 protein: CASRDGYGYTF. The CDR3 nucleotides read TGCGCCAGCAGGGACGGCTATGGCTACACCTTC.

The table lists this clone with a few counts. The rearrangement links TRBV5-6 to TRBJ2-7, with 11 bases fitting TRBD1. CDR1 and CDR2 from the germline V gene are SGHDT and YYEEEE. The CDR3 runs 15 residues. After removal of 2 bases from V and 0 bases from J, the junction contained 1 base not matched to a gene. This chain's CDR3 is CASSFGTGGSYEQYF. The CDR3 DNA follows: TGTGCCAGCAGCTTTGGGACAGGGGGCTCCTACGAGCAGTACTTC. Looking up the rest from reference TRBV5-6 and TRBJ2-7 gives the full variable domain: DAGVTQSPTHLIKTRGQQVTLRCSPKSGHDTVSWYQQALGQGPQFIFQYYEEEERQRGNFPDRFSGHQFPNYSSELNVNALLLGDSALYLCASSFGTGGSYEQYFGPGTRLTVT.

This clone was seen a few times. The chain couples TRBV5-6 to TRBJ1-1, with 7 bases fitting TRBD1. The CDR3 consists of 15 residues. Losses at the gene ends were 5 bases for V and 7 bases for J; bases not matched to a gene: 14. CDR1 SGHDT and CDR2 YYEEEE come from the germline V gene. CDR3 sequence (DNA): TGTGCCAGCAGTCCCGGGCCCCAGGGGGGTGTTGAAGCTTTCTTT. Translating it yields CASSPGPQGGVEAFF.

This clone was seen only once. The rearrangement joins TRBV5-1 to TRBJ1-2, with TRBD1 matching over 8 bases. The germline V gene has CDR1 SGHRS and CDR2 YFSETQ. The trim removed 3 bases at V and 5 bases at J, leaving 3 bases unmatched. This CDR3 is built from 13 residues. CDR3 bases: TGCGCCAGCAGCTCGGGACAGGCTTATGGCTACACCTTC. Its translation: CASSSGQAYGYTF.

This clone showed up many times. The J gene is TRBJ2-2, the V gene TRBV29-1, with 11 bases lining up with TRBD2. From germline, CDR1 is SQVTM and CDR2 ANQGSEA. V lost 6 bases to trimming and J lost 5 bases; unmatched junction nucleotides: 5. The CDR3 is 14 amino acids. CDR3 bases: TGCAGCGTACAAACTAGCGGGAGAACCGGGGAGCTGTTTTTT. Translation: CSVQTSGRTGELFF.

The DNA for the CDR3 is TGTGCCAGCTCTACTCGGCGGGAGCGGGAAACCGGGGAGCTGTTTTTT. As protein: CASSTRRERETGELFF. V usage is TRBV18 and J usage is TRBJ2-2, with 7 positions matching TRBD2. Germline lookup yields CDR1 KGHSH and CDR2 LQKENI. This CDR3 has 16 amino acids. The V and J ends lost 6 bases and 5 bases, in that order; junction bases with no gene match: 12.

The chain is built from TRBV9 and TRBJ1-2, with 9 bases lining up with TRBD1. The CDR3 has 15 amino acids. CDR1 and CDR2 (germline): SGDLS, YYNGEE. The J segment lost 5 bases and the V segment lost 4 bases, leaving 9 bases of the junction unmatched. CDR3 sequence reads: CASSLGTGRGYGYTF. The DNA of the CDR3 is TGTGCCAGCAGCCTGGGGACAGGGAGGGGTTATGGCTACACCTTC. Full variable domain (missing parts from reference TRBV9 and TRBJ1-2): DSGVTQTPKHLITATGQRVTLRCSPRSGDLSVYWYQQSLDQGLQFLIQYYNGEERAKGNILERFSAQQFPDLHSELNLSSLELGDSALYFCASSLGTGRGYGYTFGSGTRLTVV.

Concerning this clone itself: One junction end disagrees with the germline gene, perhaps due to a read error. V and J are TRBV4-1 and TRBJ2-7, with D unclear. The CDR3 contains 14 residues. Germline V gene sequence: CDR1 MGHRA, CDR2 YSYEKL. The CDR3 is CAGSHDYPMGFEYF. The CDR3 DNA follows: TGCGCCGGCAGCCATGATTACCCGATGGGGTTTGAGTACTTC.

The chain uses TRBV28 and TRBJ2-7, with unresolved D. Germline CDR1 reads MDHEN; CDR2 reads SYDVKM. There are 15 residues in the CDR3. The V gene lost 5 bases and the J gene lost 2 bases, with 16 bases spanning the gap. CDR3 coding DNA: TGTGCCAGCAGTCCACCGGGCCCGACCACCTACGAGCAGTACTTC. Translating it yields CASSPPGPTTYEQYF.

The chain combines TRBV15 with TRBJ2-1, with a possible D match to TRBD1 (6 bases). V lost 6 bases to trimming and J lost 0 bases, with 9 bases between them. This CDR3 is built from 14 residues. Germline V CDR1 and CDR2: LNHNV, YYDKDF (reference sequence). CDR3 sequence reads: CATRLRGSYNEQFF. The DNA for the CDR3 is TGTGCCACCAGGCTCAGGGGCTCCTACAATGAGCAGTTCTTC.